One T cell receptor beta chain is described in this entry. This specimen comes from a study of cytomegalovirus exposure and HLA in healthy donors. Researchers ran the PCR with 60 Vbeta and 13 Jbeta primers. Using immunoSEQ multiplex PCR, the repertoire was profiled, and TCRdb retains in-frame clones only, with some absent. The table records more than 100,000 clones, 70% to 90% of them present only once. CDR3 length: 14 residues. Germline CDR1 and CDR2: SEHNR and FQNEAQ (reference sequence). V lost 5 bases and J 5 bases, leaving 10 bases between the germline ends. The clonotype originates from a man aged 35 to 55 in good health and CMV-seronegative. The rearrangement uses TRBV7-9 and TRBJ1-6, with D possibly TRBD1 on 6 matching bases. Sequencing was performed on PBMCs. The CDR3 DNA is TGTGCCAGCAGCCAGGACAGTGATAATTCACCCCTCCACTTT. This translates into CASSQDSDNSPLHF.